The rows below give T cell receptor beta chains drawn from one sample of a study of OX40 agonist ivuxolimab in advanced cancers. TCRdb keeps only in-frame clones here, not all; method: immunoSEQ multiplex PCR. In the table there are tens of thousands of clones, roughly 87% of which are singletons. The source was CD4+ or CD8+ T cells sorted from blood, collected in a trial of the OX40 agonist ivuxolimab. These receptor sequences come from an adult with an advanced solid tumor such as melanoma, head and neck, liver or kidney cancer. The conserved cysteine and the conserved F or W are not part of the CDR3 here. The order of the fields is J gene, CDR3 length, clone size, V gene, CDR3 protein. The size field is filled for only some rows; it gives once, few, many or a size class.

J: TRBJ2-3; length: 13; size: .; V: TRBV6-1; CDR3: ASSSREIRTDTQY
J: TRBJ2-7; length: 10; size: .; V: TRBV18; CDR3: ASSPSDDEQY
J: TRBJ2-4; length: 14; size: .; V: TRBV5-4; CDR3: ASSLGLEGKKNIQY
J: TRBJ2-1; length: 17; size: .; V: TRBV5-6; CDR3: ASSLGPGGSLSLWNEQF
J: TRBJ2-1; length: 12; size: .; V: TRBV5-8; CDR3: ASSFKRAYNEQF
J: TRBJ1-4; length: 14; size: .; V: TRBV5-1; CDR3: ASSPRGTATNEKLF
J: TRBJ2-1; length: 14; size: once; V: TRBV2; CDR3: ATHRTSGITGNEQF
J: TRBJ2-3; length: 12; size: .; V: TRBV9; CDR3: ASSAGQGTDTQY
J: TRBJ2-2; length: 14; size: once; V: TRBV5-1; CDR3: ASSPEGRGAVGELF
J: TRBJ1-5; length: 12; size: .; V: TRBV9; CDR3: ASSGGNFGQPQH
J: TRBJ2-4; length: 13; size: .; V: TRBV4-1; CDR3: ASSRGQPGQNIQY
J: TRBJ1-1; length: 13; size: .; V: TRBV5-1; CDR3: ASSSMTGGNTEAF
J: TRBJ1-2; length: 9; size: .; V: TRBV20-1; CDR3: SARGVTGYT
J: TRBJ2-3; length: 13; size: .; V: TRBV5-6; CDR3: ASSLVQGSADTQY
J: TRBJ1-2; length: 10; size: .; V: TRBV6-1; CDR3: ASTGRVYGYT
J: TRBJ1-6; length: 13; size: .; V: TRBV7-9; CDR3: ASSLQAAYNSPLH
J: TRBJ1-1; length: 14; size: .; V: TRBV9; CDR3: ASSVGPNRRNTEAF
J: TRBJ1-2; length: 10; size: .; V: TRBV6-5; CDR3: ASSSIQGAHT
J: TRBJ2-5; length: 12; size: once; V: TRBV4-2; CDR3: ASSQDRGRETQY
J: TRBJ1-4; length: 13; size: .; V: TRBV23-1; CDR3: ASSQSARRGEKLF
J: TRBJ2-3; length: 12; size: .; V: TRBV6-5; CDR3: ASTTPTSTDTQY
J: TRBJ2-1; length: 14; size: .; V: TRBV6-1; CDR3: ASSEEGLAGINEQF
J: TRBJ1-2; length: 14; size: .; V: TRBV7-9; CDR3: ASSKDQGQGARGYT
J: TRBJ1-1; length: 12; size: .; V: TRBV6-5; CDR3: ASSYYARDTEAF
J: TRBJ1-5; length: 19; size: .; V: TRBV28; CDR3: ASTTPRGDGSRKYSNQPQH
J: TRBJ1-4; length: 12; size: .; V: TRBV28; CDR3: ASSFPLEGEKLF
J: TRBJ2-2; length: 11; size: .; V: TRBV28; CDR3: ASSLPGAGELF
J: TRBJ1-6; length: 9; size: .; V: TRBV14; CDR3: ASSPTLDLH